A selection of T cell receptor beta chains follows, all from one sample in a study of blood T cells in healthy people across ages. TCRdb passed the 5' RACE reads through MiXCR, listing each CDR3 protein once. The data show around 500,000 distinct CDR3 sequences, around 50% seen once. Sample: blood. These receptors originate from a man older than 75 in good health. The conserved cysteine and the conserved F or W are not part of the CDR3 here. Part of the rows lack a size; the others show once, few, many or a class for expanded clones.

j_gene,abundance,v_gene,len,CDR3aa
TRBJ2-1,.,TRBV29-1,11,SATATGNNEQF
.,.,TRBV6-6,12,ASSQEMARLEQY
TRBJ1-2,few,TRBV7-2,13,ASSSTGAAADGYT
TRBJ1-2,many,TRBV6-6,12,ASSKLDGDYGYT
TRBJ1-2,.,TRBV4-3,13,ASSQDRGDGYGYT
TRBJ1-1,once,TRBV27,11,ASSLSWETEAF
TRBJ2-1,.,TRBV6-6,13,ACRPLPGQQETQF
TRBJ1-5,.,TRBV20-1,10,SASPNIQPQH
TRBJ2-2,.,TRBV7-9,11,AGETVNTGELF
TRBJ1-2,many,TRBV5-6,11,ASSMGQGEGYT
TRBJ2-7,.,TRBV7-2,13,ASSLGSSTPYEQY
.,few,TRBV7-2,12,ASSLGIPRYEQY
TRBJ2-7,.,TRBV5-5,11,ASSRDRPYEQY
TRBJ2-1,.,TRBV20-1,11,SVDLWGGNEQF
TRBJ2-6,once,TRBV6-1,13,ASMLGSSGANVLT
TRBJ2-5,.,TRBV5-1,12,ASRGLAGKETQY
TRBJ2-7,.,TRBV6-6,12,AGSYLLAGGEQY
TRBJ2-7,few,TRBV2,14,ASSGRLAGLTYEQY
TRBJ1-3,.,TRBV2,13,ASSEGYNSGNTIY